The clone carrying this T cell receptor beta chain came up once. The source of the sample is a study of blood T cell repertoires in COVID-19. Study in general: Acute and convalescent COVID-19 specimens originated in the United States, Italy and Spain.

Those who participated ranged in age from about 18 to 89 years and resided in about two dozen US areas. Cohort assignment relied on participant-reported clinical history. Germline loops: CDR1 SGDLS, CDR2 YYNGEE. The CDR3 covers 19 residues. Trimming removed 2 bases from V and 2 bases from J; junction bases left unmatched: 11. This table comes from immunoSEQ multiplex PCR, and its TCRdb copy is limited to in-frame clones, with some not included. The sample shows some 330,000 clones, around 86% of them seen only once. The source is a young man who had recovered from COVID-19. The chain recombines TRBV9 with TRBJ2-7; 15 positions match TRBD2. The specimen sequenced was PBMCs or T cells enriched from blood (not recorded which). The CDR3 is CASSVGTSGGSSRTYEQYF. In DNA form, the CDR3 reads TGTGCCAGCAGCGTGGGGACTAGCGGGGGGTCGTCCCGTACCTACGAGCAGTACTTC.